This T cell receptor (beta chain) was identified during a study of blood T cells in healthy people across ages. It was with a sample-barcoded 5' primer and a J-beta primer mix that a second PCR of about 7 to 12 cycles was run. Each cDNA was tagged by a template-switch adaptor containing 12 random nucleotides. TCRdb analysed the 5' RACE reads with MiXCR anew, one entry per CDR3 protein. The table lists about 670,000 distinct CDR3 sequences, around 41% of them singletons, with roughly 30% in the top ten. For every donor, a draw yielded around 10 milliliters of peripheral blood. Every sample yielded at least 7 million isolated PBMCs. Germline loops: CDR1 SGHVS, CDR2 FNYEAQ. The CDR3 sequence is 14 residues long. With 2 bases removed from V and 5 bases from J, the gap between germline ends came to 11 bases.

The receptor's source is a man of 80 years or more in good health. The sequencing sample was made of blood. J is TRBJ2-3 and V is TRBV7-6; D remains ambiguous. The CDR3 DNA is TGTGCCAGCAGCTTACGATCCTCGAGAGATACGCAGTATTTT. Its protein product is CASSLRSSRDTQYF.